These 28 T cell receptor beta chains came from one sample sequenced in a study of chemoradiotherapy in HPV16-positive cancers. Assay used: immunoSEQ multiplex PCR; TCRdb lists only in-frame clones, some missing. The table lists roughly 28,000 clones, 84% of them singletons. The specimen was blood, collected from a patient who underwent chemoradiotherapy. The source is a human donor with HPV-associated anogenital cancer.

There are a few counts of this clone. CDR3 in amino acids: CSVGPDGDSTEAFF. In DNA form, the CDR3 reads TGCAGCGTTGGCCCCGACGGAGACAGTACTGAAGCTTTCTTT. The genes are TRBV29-1 and TRBJ1-1; D might be TRBD1 (5 bases). The V and J ends lost 4 bases and 5 bases respectively, with 17 bases between them. This CDR3 is built from 14 residues. Germline CDR1 SQVTM, CDR2 ANQGSEA.

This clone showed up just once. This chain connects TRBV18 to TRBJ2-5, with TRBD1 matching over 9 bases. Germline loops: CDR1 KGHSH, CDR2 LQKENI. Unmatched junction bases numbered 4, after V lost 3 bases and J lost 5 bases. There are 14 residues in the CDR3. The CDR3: CASSPGTGRETQYF. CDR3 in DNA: TGTGCCAGCTCACCCGGGACAGGGCGGGAGACCCAGTACTTC.

The CDR3 here is CSVEDRKRAQYF. In DNA, the CDR3 is TGCAGCGTTGAAGATCGAAAAAGGGCCCAGTACTTC. V usage is TRBV29-1 and J usage is TRBJ2-5; D is ambiguous. V was shortened by 0 bases and J by 9 bases, with 11 bases between the two germline ends. This CDR3 region has 12 residues. CDR1 is SQVTM and CDR2 is ANQGSEA in the germline V gene.

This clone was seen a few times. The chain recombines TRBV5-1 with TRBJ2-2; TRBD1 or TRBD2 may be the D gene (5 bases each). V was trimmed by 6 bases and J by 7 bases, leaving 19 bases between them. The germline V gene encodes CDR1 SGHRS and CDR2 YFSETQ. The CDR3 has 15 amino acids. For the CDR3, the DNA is TGCGCCAGCACCCTTGGTCTGGGGGACGTCGGGGAGCTGTTTTTT. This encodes CASTLGLGDVGELFF.

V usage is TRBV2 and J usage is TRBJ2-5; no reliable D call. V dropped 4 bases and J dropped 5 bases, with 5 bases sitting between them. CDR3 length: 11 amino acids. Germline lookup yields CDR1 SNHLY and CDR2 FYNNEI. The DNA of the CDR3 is TGTGCCAGCAGTGGTCCGGAGACCCAGTACTTC. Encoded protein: CASSGPETQYF.

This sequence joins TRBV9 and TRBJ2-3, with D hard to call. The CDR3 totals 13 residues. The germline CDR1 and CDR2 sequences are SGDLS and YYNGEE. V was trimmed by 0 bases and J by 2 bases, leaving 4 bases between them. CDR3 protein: CASSVAVTDTQYF. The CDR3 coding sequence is TGTGCCAGCAGCGTAGCTGTCACAGATACGCAGTATTTT.

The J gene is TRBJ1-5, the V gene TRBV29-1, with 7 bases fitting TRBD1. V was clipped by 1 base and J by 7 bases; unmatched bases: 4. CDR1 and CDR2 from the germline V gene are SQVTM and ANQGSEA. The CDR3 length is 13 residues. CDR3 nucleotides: TGCAGCGTTGAAGGACAGGGAGGCCAGCCCCAGCATTTT. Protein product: CSVEGQGGQPQHF.

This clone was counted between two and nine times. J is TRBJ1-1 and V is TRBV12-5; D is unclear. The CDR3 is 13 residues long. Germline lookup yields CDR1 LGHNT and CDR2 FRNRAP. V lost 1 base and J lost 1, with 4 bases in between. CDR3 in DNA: TGTGCTAGTGGTTTGGACACGAACACTGAAGCTTTCTTT. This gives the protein CASGLDTNTEAFF.

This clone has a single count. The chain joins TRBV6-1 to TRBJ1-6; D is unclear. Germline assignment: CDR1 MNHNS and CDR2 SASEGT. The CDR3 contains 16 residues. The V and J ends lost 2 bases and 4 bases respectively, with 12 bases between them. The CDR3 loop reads CASSELRTVYNSPLHF. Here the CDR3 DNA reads TGTGCCAGCAGTGAACTTAGGACGGTGTATAATTCACCCCTCCACTTT.

The CDR3 is CASSWGASGGQETQYF. CDR3 nucleotides: TGCGCCAGCAGCTGGGGGGCTAGCGGGGGCCAAGAGACCCAGTACTTC. The rearrangement uses TRBV5-1 and TRBJ2-5, with 10 bases lining up with TRBD2. The V segment lost 3 bases and the J segment 1 base; nucleotides outside the gene matches: 6. The CDR3 runs to 16 residues. CDR1 SGHRS and CDR2 YFSETQ come from the germline V gene.

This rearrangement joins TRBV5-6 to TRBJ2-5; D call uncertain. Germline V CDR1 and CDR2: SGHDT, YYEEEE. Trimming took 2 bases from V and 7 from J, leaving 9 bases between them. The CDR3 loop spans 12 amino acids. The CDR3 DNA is TGTGCCAGCAGCTTTTATCTGGGGACCCAGTACTTC. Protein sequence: CASSFYLGTQYF.

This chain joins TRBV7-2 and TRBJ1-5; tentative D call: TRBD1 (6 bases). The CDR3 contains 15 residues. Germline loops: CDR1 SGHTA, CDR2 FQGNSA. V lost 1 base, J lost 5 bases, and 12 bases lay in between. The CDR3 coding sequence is TGTGCCAGCAGCTTAGTTGGGGGCGAGGATCAGCCCCAGCATTTT. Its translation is CASSLVGGEDQPQHF.

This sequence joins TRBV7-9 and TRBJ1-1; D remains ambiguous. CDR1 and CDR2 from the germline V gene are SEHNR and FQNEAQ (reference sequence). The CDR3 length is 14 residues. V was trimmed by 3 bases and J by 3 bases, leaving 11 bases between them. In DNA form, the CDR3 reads TGTGCCAGCAGCTTCGGGGAAGTGGACACTGAAGCTTTCTTT. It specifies CASSFGEVDTEAFF.

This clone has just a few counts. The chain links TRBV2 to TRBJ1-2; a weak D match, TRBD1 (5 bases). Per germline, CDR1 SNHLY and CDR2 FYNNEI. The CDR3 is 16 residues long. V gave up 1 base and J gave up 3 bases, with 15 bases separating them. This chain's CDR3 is CASSEGGAPVYYGYTF. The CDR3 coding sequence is TGTGCCAGCAGTGAAGGGGGCGCCCCGGTTTACTATGGCTACACCTTC.

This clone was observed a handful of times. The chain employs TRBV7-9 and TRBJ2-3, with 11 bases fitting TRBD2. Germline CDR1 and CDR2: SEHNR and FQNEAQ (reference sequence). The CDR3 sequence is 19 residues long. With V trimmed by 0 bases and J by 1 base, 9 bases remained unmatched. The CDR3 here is CASSLAGLAGGLRTDTQYF. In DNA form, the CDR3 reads TGTGCCAGCAGCTTAGCGGGCCTAGCGGGGGGCCTCCGCACAGATACGCAGTATTTT.

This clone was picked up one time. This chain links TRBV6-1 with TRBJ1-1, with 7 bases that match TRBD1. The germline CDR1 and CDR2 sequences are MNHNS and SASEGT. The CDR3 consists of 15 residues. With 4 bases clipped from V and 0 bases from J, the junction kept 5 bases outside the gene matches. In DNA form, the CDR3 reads TGTGCCAGCAGTGCGGCTACAGGGGTGAACACTGAAGCTTTCTTT. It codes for CASSAATGVNTEAFF.

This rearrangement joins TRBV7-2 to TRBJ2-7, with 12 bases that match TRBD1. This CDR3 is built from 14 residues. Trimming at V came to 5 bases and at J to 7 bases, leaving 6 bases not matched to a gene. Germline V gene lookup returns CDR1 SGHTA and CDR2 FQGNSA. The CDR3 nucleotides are TGTGCCAGCAGCGCGGGACAGGGGGCGCGTGAGCAGTACTTC. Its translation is CASSAGQGAREQYF.

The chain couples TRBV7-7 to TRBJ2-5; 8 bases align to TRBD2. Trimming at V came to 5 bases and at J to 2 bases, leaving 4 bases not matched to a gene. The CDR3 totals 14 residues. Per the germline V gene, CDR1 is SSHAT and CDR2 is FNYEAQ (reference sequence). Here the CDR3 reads CASSEGTRQETQYF. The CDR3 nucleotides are TGTGCCAGCAGCGAGGGGACTAGACAAGAGACCCAGTACTTC.

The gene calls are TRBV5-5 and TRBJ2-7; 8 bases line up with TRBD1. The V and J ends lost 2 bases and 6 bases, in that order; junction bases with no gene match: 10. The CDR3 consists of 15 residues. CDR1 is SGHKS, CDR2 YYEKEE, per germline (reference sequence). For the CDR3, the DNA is TGTGCCAGCAGCTTTTATCGCGACAGGGGTTCCGAGCAGTACGTC. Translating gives CASSFYRDRGSEQYV.

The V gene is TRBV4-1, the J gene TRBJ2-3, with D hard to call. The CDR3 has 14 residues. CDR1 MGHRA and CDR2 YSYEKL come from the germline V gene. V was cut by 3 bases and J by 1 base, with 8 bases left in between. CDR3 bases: TGCGCCAGCAGCCAGTCCGAAGGCACAGATACGCAGTATTTT. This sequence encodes CASSQSEGTDTQYF.

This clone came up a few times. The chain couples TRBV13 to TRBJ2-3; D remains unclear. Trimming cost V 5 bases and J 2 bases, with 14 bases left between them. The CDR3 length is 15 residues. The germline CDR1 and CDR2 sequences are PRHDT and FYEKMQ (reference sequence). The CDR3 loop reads CASSRPPGHTDTQYF. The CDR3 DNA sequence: TGTGCCAGCAGCCGGCCCCCCGGGCACACAGATACGCAGTATTTT.

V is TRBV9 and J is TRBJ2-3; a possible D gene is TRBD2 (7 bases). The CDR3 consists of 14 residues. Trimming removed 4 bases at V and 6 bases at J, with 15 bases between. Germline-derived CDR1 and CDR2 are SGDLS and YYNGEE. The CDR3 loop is CASSTTGGLDTQYF. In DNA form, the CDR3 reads TGTGCCAGCAGCACAACCGGGGGGCTCGATACGCAGTATTTT. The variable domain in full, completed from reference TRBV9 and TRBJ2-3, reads DSGVTQTPKHLITATGQRVTLRCSPRSGDLSVYWYQQSLDQGLQFLIQYYNGEERAKGNILERFSAQQFPDLHSELNLSSLELGDSALYFCASSTTGGLDTQYFGPGTRLTVL.

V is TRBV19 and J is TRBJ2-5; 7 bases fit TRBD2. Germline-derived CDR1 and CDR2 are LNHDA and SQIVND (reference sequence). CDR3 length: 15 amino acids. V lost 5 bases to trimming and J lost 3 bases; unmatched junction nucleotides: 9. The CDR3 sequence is CASSPTGTTKETQYF. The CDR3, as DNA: TGTGCCAGTAGTCCAACCGGGACTACTAAAGAGACCCAGTACTTC. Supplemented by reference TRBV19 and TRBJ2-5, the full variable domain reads DGGITQSPKYLFRKEGQNVTLSCEQNLNHDAMYWYRQDPGQGLRLIYYSQIVNDFQKGDIAEGYSVSREKKESFPLTVTSAQKNPTAFYLCASSPTGTTKETQYFGPGTRLLVL.

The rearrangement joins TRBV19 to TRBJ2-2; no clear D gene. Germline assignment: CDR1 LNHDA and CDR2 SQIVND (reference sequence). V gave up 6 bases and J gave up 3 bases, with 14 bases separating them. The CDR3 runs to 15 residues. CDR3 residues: CASRDGTEHTGELFF. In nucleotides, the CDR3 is TGTGCCAGTAGGGACGGAACAGAGCACACCGGGGAGCTGTTTTTT.

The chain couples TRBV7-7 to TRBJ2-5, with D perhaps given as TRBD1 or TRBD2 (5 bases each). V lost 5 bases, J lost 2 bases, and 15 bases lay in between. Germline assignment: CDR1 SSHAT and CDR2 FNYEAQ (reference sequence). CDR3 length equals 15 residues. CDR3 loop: CASSPWTGPQETQYF. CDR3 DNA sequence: TGTGCCAGCAGCCCTTGGACGGGACCGCAAGAGACCCAGTACTTC.

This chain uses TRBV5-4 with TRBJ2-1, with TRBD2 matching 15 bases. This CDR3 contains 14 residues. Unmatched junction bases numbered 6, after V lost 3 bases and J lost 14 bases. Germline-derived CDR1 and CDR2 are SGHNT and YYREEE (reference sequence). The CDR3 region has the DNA TGTGCCAGCAGCTGGACTAGCGGGGGGGCCGGGAAGTTCTTC. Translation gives CASSWTSGGAGKFF.

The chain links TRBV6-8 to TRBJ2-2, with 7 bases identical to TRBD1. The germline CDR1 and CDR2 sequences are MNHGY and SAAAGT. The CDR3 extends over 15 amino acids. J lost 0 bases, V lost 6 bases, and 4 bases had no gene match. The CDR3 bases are TGTGCCAGCAGGTGGACAGGTACGAACACCGGGGAGCTGTTTTTT. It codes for CASRWTGTNTGELFF.

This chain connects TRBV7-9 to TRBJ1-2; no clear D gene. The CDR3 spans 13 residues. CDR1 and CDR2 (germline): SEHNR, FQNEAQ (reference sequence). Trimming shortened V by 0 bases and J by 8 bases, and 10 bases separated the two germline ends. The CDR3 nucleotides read TGTGCCAGCAGCTTAGCGGCGGCTCTGGGCTACACCTTC. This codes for CASSLAAALGYTF.